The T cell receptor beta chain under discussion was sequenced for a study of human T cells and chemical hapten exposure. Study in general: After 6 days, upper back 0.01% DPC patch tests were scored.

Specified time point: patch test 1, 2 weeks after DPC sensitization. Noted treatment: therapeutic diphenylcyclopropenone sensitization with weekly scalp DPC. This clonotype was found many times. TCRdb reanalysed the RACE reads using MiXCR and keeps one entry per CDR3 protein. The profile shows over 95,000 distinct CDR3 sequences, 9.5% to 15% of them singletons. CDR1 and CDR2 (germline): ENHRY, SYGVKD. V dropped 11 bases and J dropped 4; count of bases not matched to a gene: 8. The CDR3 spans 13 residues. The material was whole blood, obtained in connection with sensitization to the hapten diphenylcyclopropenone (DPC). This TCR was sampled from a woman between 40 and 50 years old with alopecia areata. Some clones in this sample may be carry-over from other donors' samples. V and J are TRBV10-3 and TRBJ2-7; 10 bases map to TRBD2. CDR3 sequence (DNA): TGTGCCGTGCAGCGGGAGGGCCTTTACGAGCAGTACTTC. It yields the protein CAVQREGLYEQYF.